Listed below are T cell receptor beta chains from one sample, sequenced in a study of T cell changes during pregnancy in multiple sclerosis. Sequencing used immunoSEQ multiplex PCR; TCRdb keeps in-frame clones, though not all of them. The data show 40,000 to 60,000 clones, with around 92% seen just once and under 0.7% held by the top ten. The sequencing here drew on CD4+ T cells from peripheral blood mononuclear cells, taken after pregnancy. The origin of the receptors is a female donor with multiple sclerosis, enrolled in a pregnancy study. The conserved cysteine and the conserved F or W are not part of the CDR3 here. Where a row states a size, it is once, few, many or the class of an expanded clone; other rows omit it.

clone_size	v_call	j_call	cdr3_aa
.	TRBV7-8	TRBJ2-3	ASSLRTGRTDTQY
.	TRBV5-6	TRBJ2-2	ASSPLAGGPRTGELF
.	TRBV7-2	TRBJ2-7	ASSLEGLSSYEQY
.	TRBV9	TRBJ1-1	ASSVYHSRTEAF
.	TRBV5-1	TRBJ2-5	ASRLAGERETQY
once	TRBV10-3	TRBJ2-1	ATGTAGGSYNEQF
.	TRBV5-1	TRBJ2-1	ASRLAETYNEQF
few	TRBV28	TRBJ2-7	ASNVQQGAVYEQY
.	TRBV6-5	TRBJ2-7	ASRTPTGGREQY
.	TRBV2	TRBJ1-5	ASSEVQGLSNQPQH
.	TRBV7-6	TRBJ2-5	ASSSRLAFETQY
.	TRBV2	TRBJ2-1	ASRADGGGEQF
.	TRBV5-1	TRBJ2-3	ASSPGTGVWVTDTQY
.	TRBV27	TRBJ1-2	ASQDRGHGYT
.	TRBV2	TRBJ2-6	ASSKSQRVSGANVLT